This is a list of T cell receptor beta chains from one sample in a study of lymphopenia after photon versus proton radiotherapy. TCRdb's copy holds only in-frame clones and misses some; the assay was immunoSEQ multiplex PCR. Found here are about 30,000 clones, 89% of them singletons; the top ten hold 6.6%. Sample: peripheral blood, taken from a patient treated with proton-based radiotherapy. The receptors originated from a woman in her seventies with pancreatic cancer. Some clones in this sample may be carry-over from other donors' samples. CDR3s include the opening cysteine and the closing phenylalanine or tryptophan. Each record gives: D gene, clone size, V gene, J gene, CDR3 DNA, CDR3 protein. A D gene is named only where the DNA matches it firmly. A row's size may be missing; if present it is once, few, many or a size class.

>NA|NA|TRBV6-1|TRBJ1-2
TGTGCCAGCAGTGAAGCCGACGGATCTAACTATGGCTACACCTTC
CASSEADGSNYGYTF
>NA|NA|TRBV18|TRBJ1-1
TGTGCCAGCTCACCACGCCAGTTGAACACTGAAGCTTTCTTT
CASSPRQLNTEAFF
>NA|NA|TRBV7-2|TRBJ2-1
TGTGCCAGCAGCTTGGACTCGGGACCTCCCTACAATGAGCAGTTCTTC
CASSLDSGPPYNEQFF
>NA|NA|TRBV28|TRBJ1-5
TGTGCCAGCACCGTAGGGATTTATAGCAATCAGCCCCAGCATTTT
CASTVGIYSNQPQHF
>NA|NA|TRBV5-1|TRBJ2-2
TGCGCCAGCAGCTTGGATCTACGTAGCCCCGGGGAGCTGTTTTTT
CASSLDLRSPGELFF
>TRBD1|NA|TRBV10-3|TRBJ1-5
TGTGCCATCAGTGGGACAGGGGAGGTTTTTCAGCCCCAGCATTTT
CAISGTGEVFQPQHF
>NA|NA|TRBV7-8|TRBJ1-4
TGTGCCAGCAGCTTAAAGCGGGGGGTGGAGGAAAAACTGTTTTTT
CASSLKRGVEEKLFF
>TRBD1|NA|TRBV7-9|TRBJ2-5
TGTGCCAGCAGCACCGGAGGACAGGGAGGTTCTCAAGAGACCCAGTACTTC
CASSTGGQGGSQETQYF
>TRBD2|once|TRBV15|TRBJ2-3
TGTGCCACCAGCAGAGGACTAGCGGAAGTAGATACGCAGTATTTT
CATSRGLAEVDTQYF
>NA|NA|TRBV30|TRBJ1-1
TGTGCCTGGACCGGACAGTCAGGGACTGAAGCTTTCTTT
CAWTGQSGTEAFF
>NA|NA|TRBV18|TRBJ1-3
TGTGCCATCGACTCTGGAAACACCATATATTTT
CAIDSGNTIYF
>NA|NA|TRBV5-5|TRBJ1-5
TGTGCCAGCAGCGAATATAGCAATCAGCCCCAGCATTTT
CASSEYSNQPQHF
>NA|NA|TRBV11-1|TRBJ1-1
TGTGCCAGCAGCGCCTTACTTGAAACTGAAGCTTTCTTT
CASSALLETEAFF
>TRBD1|NA|TRBV2|TRBJ1-2
TGTGCCGGGACTCGGCAGGGGGCCTATGGCTACACCTTC
CAGTRQGAYGYTF
>NA|once|TRBV14|TRBJ1-1
TGTGCCAGCAGCCATCGAAGGGACACCGCCGAAGCTTTCTTT
CASSHRRDTAEAFF
>NA|NA|TRBV7-6|TRBJ1-6
TGTGCCAGCAGCTTAGAACCCGCCGGTAGCTCCTATAATTCACCCCTCCACTTT
CASSLEPAGSSYNSPLHF
>NA|NA|TRBV28|TRBJ2-3
TGTGCCAGCAGTTTATATCAAGGAGCGCCTAGCACAGATACGCAGTATTTT
CASSLYQGAPSTDTQYF
>NA|NA|TRBV7-3|TRBJ2-4
TGTGCCAGCAGCTCTGACCGGGACACAAACATTCAGTACTTC
CASSSDRDTNIQYF
>NA|once|TRBV20-1|TRBJ1-1
TGCAGTGCTACCCAAGATTTCGAAGCTTTCTTT
CSATQDFEAFF
>NA|NA|TRBV6-1|TRBJ1-5
TGTGCCAGCCGGGACAACAATCAGCCCCAGCATTTT
CASRDNNQPQHF
>NA|NA|TRBV10-2|TRBJ2-1
TGCGCCAGCAGTGAGGTCTCCTACAATGAGCAGTTCTTC
CASSEVSYNEQFF
>NA|NA|TRBV7-9|TRBJ1-1
TGTGCCAGCAGCCCCCTGGGGGGGGCGAACACTGAAGCTTTCTTT
CASSPLGGANTEAFF
>NA|NA|TRBV18|TRBJ2-3
TGTGCCAGCTCATCCGATCTTAGCACAGATACGCAGTATTTT
CASSSDLSTDTQYF
>TRBD1|NA|TRBV28|TRBJ1-1
TGTGCCAGCAGCCAACGAGGATGGACAGGGGGCACTGAAGCTTTCTTT
CASSQRGWTGGTEAFF
>NA|NA|TRBV7-2|TRBJ1-2
TGTGCCAGCAGCTTAGCGGTACAGGGCTATGGCTACACCTTC
CASSLAVQGYGYTF
>NA|once|TRBV14|TRBJ2-7
TGTGCCAGCAGCCAAGGGGGCAGGGACCCCTCTTACTTC
CASSQGGRDPSYF
>TRBD1|NA|TRBV28|TRBJ1-2
TGTGCCAGCAGTTCCCGAATAAGTACAGGGGGCGCAGAGGGCTACACCTTC
CASSSRISTGGAEGYTF
>NA|NA|TRBV20-1|TRBJ2-1
TGCAGTGCTTGGAGCAATGGAGAGCAGTTCTTC
CSAWSNGEQFF
>NA|NA|TRBV29-1|TRBJ2-2
TGCAGCGTTGTGGGTAGCGGCGACACCGGGGAGCTGTTTTTT
CSVVGSGDTGELFF
>NA|NA|TRBV7-6|TRBJ1-5
TGTGCCAGCAGCTTAGGCCCAGGGATCAACAATCAGCCCCAGCATTTT
CASSLGPGINNQPQHF
>NA|NA|TRBV11-2|TRBJ2-7
TGTGCCAGCAGCTCGGTCGGACAGAGCTCCTACGAGCAGTACTTC
CASSSVGQSSYEQYF
>NA|NA|TRBV7-2|TRBJ1-5
TGTGCCAGCAGCTTAGGGGGGAGGGTCGGCGATCAGCCCCAGCATTTT
CASSLGGRVGDQPQHF
>NA|NA|TRBV28|TRBJ1-3
TGTGCCAGCAGTTTTCTCGGGGGCTCACCCGGGAACACCATATATTTT
CASSFLGGSPGNTIYF
>TRBD2|NA|TRBV4-3|TRBJ2-1
TGCGCCAGCAGCCAAGGGGTAGGGGAGGGCCTTGAGCAGTTCTTC
CASSQGVGEGLEQFF
>TRBD2|NA|TRBV5-4|TRBJ2-5
TGTGCCAGCAGCGGACGGACTAGCGGGGGAGAGACCCAGTACTTC
CASSGRTSGGETQYF
>NA|NA|TRBV11-2|TRBJ1-1
TGTGCCAGCAGCGGTTTCCGAGCTTTCTTT
CASSGFRAFF
>NA|NA|TRBV6-6|TRBJ1-2
TGTGCCAGCAGTCGTGGGGGCGACTATGGCTACACCTTC
CASSRGGDYGYTF
>NA|NA|TRBV6-6|TRBJ1-4
TGTGCCACAAAAACAGGCTTCGCGGGTGAAAAACTGTTTTTT
CATKTGFAGEKLFF
>TRBD1|NA|TRBV19|TRBJ2-7
TGTGCCACGCGTTCCGGGACAGGCGGCTACGGCTCCTACGAGCAGTACTTC
CATRSGTGGYGSYEQYF
>TRBD1|NA|TRBV30|TRBJ2-1
TGTGCCTGGAGTGTAGTTCCCACAGGGGTTTCCTACAATGAGCAGTTCTTC
CAWSVVPTGVSYNEQFF
>NA|once|TRBV4-2|TRBJ1-2
TGTGCCAGCAGCCAACTGGGGGGGCGAGCGGACTATGGCTACACCTTC
CASSQLGGRADYGYTF
>TRBD2|once|TRBV7-6|TRBJ2-5
TGTGCCAGCAGCCGACGTCACGGGGGGGGAGAGACCCAGTACTTC
CASSRRHGGGETQYF
>TRBD1|NA|TRBV18|TRBJ1-4
TGTGCCAGCTCACCCCGACAGGGGACGGAGGAAAAACTGTTTTTT
CASSPRQGTEEKLFF
>NA|few|TRBV7-6|TRBJ1-4
TGTGCCAGCAGCTTAATAGCGGGACCCGGGGAAAAACTGTTTTTT
CASSLIAGPGEKLFF
>TRBD1|NA|TRBV6-1|TRBJ1-2
TGTGCCAGCAGTCAGGGGGCTAACTATGGCTACACCTTC
CASSQGANYGYTF
>NA|NA|TRBV28|TRBJ1-2
TGTGCCAGCAGCCTCAACCGGGACATAGACTACACCTTC
CASSLNRDIDYTF
>TRBD2|NA|TRBV4-3|TRBJ2-6
TGCGCCAGCAGCGCACGAACGGGACTAGCGGGAAGCTCTGGGGCCAACGTCCTGACTTTC
CASSARTGLAGSSGANVLTF
>NA|NA|TRBV10-2|TRBJ2-7
TGCGCCAGCAGTGAGTGGAGGCGCGATGAGCAGTACTTC
CASSEWRRDEQYF
>NA|NA|TRBV27|TRBJ1-6
TGTGCCAGCAGAACTACACCGAGCTCCTATAATTCACCCCTCCACTTT
CASRTTPSSYNSPLHF
>TRBD1|NA|TRBV12-5|TRBJ2-2
TGTGCTAGTGGTCAAACCTTGGGACAGGGGAACACCGGGGAGCTGTTTTTT
CASGQTLGQGNTGELFF
>NA|NA|TRBV19|TRBJ2-6
TGTGCCAGTACGTCCAGGGGCGCCGGGGCCAACGTCCTGACTTTC
CASTSRGAGANVLTF
>TRBD2|NA|TRBV19|TRBJ2-1
TGTGCCAGTAGTCCTCCACCGGGACTAGCGGCCTTCTACGGGGGGAATGAGCAGTTCTTC
CASSPPPGLAAFYGGNEQFF
>TRBD1|NA|TRBV28|TRBJ2-7
TGTGCCAGCCTCGGGGCAGGGGGATCCTACGAGCAGTACTTC
CASLGAGGSYEQYF
>NA|NA|TRBV10-3|TRBJ2-2
TGTGCCATCAATACAGGGGAGGGCAACACCGGGGAGCTGTTTTTT
CAINTGEGNTGELFF
>TRBD2|NA|TRBV27|TRBJ2-4
TGTGCCAGCAGCCCTCAGACTAGCGGAGTAGCCAAAAACATTCAGTACTTC
CASSPQTSGVAKNIQYF
>NA|NA|TRBV14|TRBJ2-1
TGTGCCAGCAGCTTGTCGACGGGACACGGCTACAATGAGCAGTTCTTC
CASSLSTGHGYNEQFF
>TRBD1|NA|TRBV28|TRBJ1-1
TGTGCCAGCAGTCCCAGGGGGCGCGCTGAAGCTTTCTTT
CASSPRGRAEAFF
>NA|NA|TRBV5-1|TRBJ2-7
TGCGCCAGCAGCTTAGACACAGGTTTATCCTACGAGCAGTACTTC
CASSLDTGLSYEQYF
>NA|NA|TRBV9|TRBJ2-3
TGTGCCAGCAGCGTAGGCGACCTCAGCACAGATACGCAGTATTTT
CASSVGDLSTDTQYF
>TRBD2|NA|TRBV7-2|TRBJ2-7
TGTGCCAGCAGCTTAGGTGCGGGAGTATACGACGAGCAGTACTTC
CASSLGAGVYDEQYF